The rows below give T cell receptor beta chains drawn from one sample of a study of shared clonotypes between healthy human individuals. Some clones are missing from TCRdb's copy, which holds only in-frame ones; the method was immunoSEQ multiplex PCR. Here the sample spans almost 750,000 clones, over 55% being singletons. What was sequenced was memory CD4+ T cells sorted from blood. Receptors originate from a woman aged 25 to 39 in good health. CDR3s include the opening cysteine and the closing phenylalanine or tryptophan. The order of the fields is clone size, J gene, V gene, D gene, CDR3 DNA, CDR3 protein. The D gene is left open where the match is weak. The size field is filled for only some rows; it gives once, few, many or a size class.

abundance: NA; j_gene: TRBJ2-1; v_gene: TRBV4-1; d_gene: TRBD1; CDR3nt: TGCGCCAGCAGCCAAGATCGGGACAGGGGCTACAATGAGCAGTTCTTC; CDR3aa: CASSQDRDRGYNEQFF
abundance: NA; j_gene: TRBJ2-1; v_gene: TRBV5-1; d_gene: TRBD2; CDR3nt: TGCGCCAGCAGCTCCCCAACTAGCGGGAGGGCCAGGGATGAGCAGTTCTTC; CDR3aa: CASSSPTSGRARDEQFF
abundance: NA; j_gene: TRBJ2-2; v_gene: TRBV30; d_gene: NA; CDR3nt: TGTGCCTGGAGTGTAGGGGACCGGAACACCGGGGAGCTGTTTTTT; CDR3aa: CAWSVGDRNTGELFF
abundance: NA; j_gene: TRBJ2-5; v_gene: TRBV5-1; d_gene: TRBD2; CDR3nt: TGCGCCAGCAGCTTGGCGGGGGGGACTTACTACCAAGAGACCCAGTACTTC; CDR3aa: CASSLAGGTYYQETQYF
abundance: NA; j_gene: TRBJ2-7; v_gene: TRBV30; d_gene: TRBD1; CDR3nt: TGTGCCTGGAGTGGACAGGGGGCGGGGGAGCAGTACTTC; CDR3aa: CAWSGQGAGEQYF
abundance: NA; j_gene: TRBJ1-1; v_gene: TRBV28; d_gene: NA; CDR3nt: TGTGCCAGCAGTTTCCCTGGGCAGGGGACTGAAGCTTTCTTT; CDR3aa: CASSFPGQGTEAFF
abundance: NA; j_gene: TRBJ2-5; v_gene: TRBV5-1; d_gene: TRBD1; CDR3nt: TGCGCCAGCAGCTTGCAAGGACAGGGTCTGGAGACCCAGTACTTC; CDR3aa: CASSLQGQGLETQYF
abundance: NA; j_gene: TRBJ2-6; v_gene: TRBV14; d_gene: NA; CDR3nt: TGTGCCAGCAGCCAAGCGGGGGTTAGGGCCAACGTCCTGACTTTC; CDR3aa: CASSQAGVRANVLTF
abundance: NA; j_gene: TRBJ2-1; v_gene: TRBV19; d_gene: TRBD2; CDR3nt: TGTGCCAGTACCGGACTAGCGGGAGGGCCCTTCTATGAGCAGTTCTTC; CDR3aa: CASTGLAGGPFYEQFF
abundance: NA; j_gene: TRBJ1-1; v_gene: TRBV7-8; d_gene: NA; CDR3nt: TGTGCCAGCAGTTGGGGGAGGTGGATGAACACTGAAGCTTTCTTT; CDR3aa: CASSWGRWMNTEAFF
abundance: NA; j_gene: TRBJ1-2; v_gene: TRBV11-2; d_gene: NA; CDR3nt: TGTGCCAGCACCAAACCTCAGGGATTAAACTATGGCTACACCTTC; CDR3aa: CASTKPQGLNYGYTF
abundance: NA; j_gene: TRBJ2-7; v_gene: TRBV7-9; d_gene: TRBD2; CDR3nt: TGTGCCAGCAGCTTAGATCTAGCGGCCTACGAGCAGTACTTC; CDR3aa: CASSLDLAAYEQYF
abundance: NA; j_gene: TRBJ2-1; v_gene: TRBV11-2; d_gene: NA; CDR3nt: TGTGCCAGCAGCTTCAGTTCCCATGAGCAGTTCTTC; CDR3aa: CASSFSSHEQFF
abundance: NA; j_gene: TRBJ2-1; v_gene: TRBV5-8; d_gene: NA; CDR3nt: TGTGCCAGCAGCTCCCGACATGCAGAAGGTAGTGAGCAGTTCTTC; CDR3aa: CASSSRHAEGSEQFF
abundance: NA; j_gene: TRBJ2-7; v_gene: TRBV30; d_gene: TRBD1; CDR3nt: TGTGCCTGGAGCCCGACAGGGATCACCTTTCCGAGCTCCTACGAGCAGTACTTC; CDR3aa: CAWSPTGITFPSSYEQYF
abundance: NA; j_gene: TRBJ2-7; v_gene: TRBV5-1; d_gene: TRBD1; CDR3nt: TGCGCCAGCAGCTCCACAGGGGGTGGGCACTACGAGCAGTACTTC; CDR3aa: CASSSTGGGHYEQYF
abundance: NA; j_gene: TRBJ2-1; v_gene: TRBV30; d_gene: NA; CDR3nt: TGTGCCTGGGAGGCCTACAATGAGCAGTTCTTC; CDR3aa: CAWEAYNEQFF
abundance: NA; j_gene: TRBJ2-7; v_gene: TRBV18; d_gene: TRBD1; CDR3nt: TGTGCCAGCTCCCCGGGACAGTCCTACGAGCAGTACTTC; CDR3aa: CASSPGQSYEQYF
abundance: NA; j_gene: TRBJ2-1; v_gene: TRBV27; d_gene: NA; CDR3nt: TGTGCCAGCAGTAAGAGGGAGCTCTACAATGAGCAGTTCTTC; CDR3aa: CASSKRELYNEQFF
abundance: few; j_gene: TRBJ2-7; v_gene: TRBV25-1; d_gene: NA; CDR3nt: TGTGCCAGCAGCAACAGTGCCACCTCCTACGAGCAGTACTTC; CDR3aa: CASSNSATSYEQYF
abundance: NA; j_gene: TRBJ2-7; v_gene: TRBV13; d_gene: NA; CDR3nt: TGTGCCAGCAGCTTACGTAGGCTAGCAGGCGGCGAGCAGTACTTC; CDR3aa: CASSLRRLAGGEQYF
abundance: NA; j_gene: TRBJ1-1; v_gene: TRBV11-2; d_gene: NA; CDR3nt: TGTGCCTCCAGCGAGGGCCTGAACACTGAAGCTTTCTTT; CDR3aa: CASSEGLNTEAFF
abundance: NA; j_gene: TRBJ1-1; v_gene: TRBV9; d_gene: NA; CDR3nt: TGTGCCAGCAGCGGAGCACAGGTCACTGAAGCTTTCTTT; CDR3aa: CASSGAQVTEAFF
abundance: NA; j_gene: TRBJ2-2; v_gene: TRBV28; d_gene: NA; CDR3nt: TGTGCCAGCAGTTTTCTCGTTTCAGGGATCAACACCGGGGAGCTGTTTTTT; CDR3aa: CASSFLVSGINTGELFF
abundance: NA; j_gene: TRBJ2-7; v_gene: TRBV11-3; d_gene: TRBD2; CDR3nt: TGTGCCAGCAGCCCCGGCGGGGGAGGGTCCTACGAGCAGTACTTC; CDR3aa: CASSPGGGGSYEQYF
abundance: NA; j_gene: TRBJ1-1; v_gene: TRBV2; d_gene: TRBD1; CDR3nt: TGTGCCAGCAGTCCCCAGGGGGTGAACACTGAAGCTTTCTTT; CDR3aa: CASSPQGVNTEAFF
abundance: NA; j_gene: TRBJ2-5; v_gene: TRBV6-7; d_gene: TRBD2; CDR3nt: TGTGCCAGCACCCTGGGACTAGCGGGATCCCGGGGGGGGACCCAGTACTTC; CDR3aa: CASTLGLAGSRGGTQYF
abundance: NA; j_gene: TRBJ2-7; v_gene: TRBV9; d_gene: NA; CDR3nt: TGTGCCAGCAGCGAGGGCCCCGGGAGCAACTACGAGCAGTACTTC; CDR3aa: CASSEGPGSNYEQYF
abundance: NA; j_gene: TRBJ1-2; v_gene: TRBV6-6; d_gene: NA; CDR3nt: TGTGCCAGCAGTTACTCCGGGGACGGCTACACCTTC; CDR3aa: CASSYSGDGYTF